The rows below give T cell receptor beta chains drawn from one sample of a study of stem cell transplantation in POMP-related autoinflammatory disease. Sequencing was performed with immunoSEQ multiplex PCR; in TCRdb, only in-frame clones are kept and a portion is missing. The table has roughly 28,000 clones, approximately 78% seen once; the top ten hold around 2.5%. This specimen was CD4+ T cells from PBMCs, taken before stem cell transplantation. These receptors all stem from a human donor with POMP-related autoinflammation and immune dysregulation (PRAID). CDR3s leave out the opening cysteine and the closing phenylalanine or tryptophan.

CDR3 length,J gene,V gene,CDR3 protein
13,TRBJ1-2,TRBV1,TSSQGPGGDYGYT
15,TRBJ2-3,TRBV5-1,ASSFPHGGRATDTQY
14,TRBJ2-4,TRBV2,ASNPGQGFSKNIQY
14,TRBJ1-3,TRBV4-1,ASSQPTGSSGNTIY
13,TRBJ2-2,TRBV6-5,ASSYRQASTGELF
14,TRBJ2-7,TRBV27,ASRVWGQGPSYEQY
13,TRBJ2-7,TRBV5-1,ASSRGLPTGYEQY
13,TRBJ2-1,TRBV15,ATSRDYRGVDEQF
12,TRBJ2-3,TRBV5-1,ASSSGTATDTQY
14,TRBJ2-5,TRBV28,ASSLRTSGRQETQY
11,TRBJ2-7,TRBV29-1,SVLTSGSHEQY
13,TRBJ1-1,TRBV19,ASSIVGDRGAEAF
11,TRBJ2-5,TRBV18,ASLLSSGETQY
14,TRBJ2-5,TRBV5-1,ASSLGGIGRQETQY
11,TRBJ2-2,TRBV9,ASSVTNTGELF
17,TRBJ2-7,TRBV4-1,ASSQGAIAGGPNSYEQY
17,TRBJ1-3,TRBV9,ASSVSWGAGSSSGNTIY
15,TRBJ2-1,TRBV28,ASSSGTSGFLANEQF
12,TRBJ2-3,TRBV7-6,ASSTDRARDTQY
12,TRBJ2-7,TRBV7-8,ASSLARGTAEQY
11,TRBJ2-5,TRBV5-1,ASRTTPQETQY
12,TRBJ1-2,TRBV6-5,ASSYSNSGDGYT
11,TRBJ2-2,TRBV28,ASSLLDPGELF
10,TRBJ1-2,TRBV7-9,ASGPSDYGYT
13,TRBJ1-1,TRBV4-1,ASSQTGTLNTEAF